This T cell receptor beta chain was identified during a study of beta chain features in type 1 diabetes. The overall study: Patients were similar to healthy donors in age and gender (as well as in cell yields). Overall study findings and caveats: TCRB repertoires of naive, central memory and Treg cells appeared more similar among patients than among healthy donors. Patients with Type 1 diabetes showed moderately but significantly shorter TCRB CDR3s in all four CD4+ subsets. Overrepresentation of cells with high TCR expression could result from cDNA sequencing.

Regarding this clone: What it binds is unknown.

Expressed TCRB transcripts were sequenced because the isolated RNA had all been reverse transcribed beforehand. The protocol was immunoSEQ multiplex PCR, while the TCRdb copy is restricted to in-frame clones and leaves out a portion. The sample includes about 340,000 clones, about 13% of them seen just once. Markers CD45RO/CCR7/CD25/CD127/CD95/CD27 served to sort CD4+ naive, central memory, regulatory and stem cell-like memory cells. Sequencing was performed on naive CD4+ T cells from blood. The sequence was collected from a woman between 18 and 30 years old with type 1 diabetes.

The CDR3 sequence is CASSRESGGGLPYEQYF. In DNA form, the CDR3 reads TGTGCCAGCAGCCGGGAGAGCGGGGGGGGACTTCCCTACGAGCAGTACTTC. The rearrangement uses TRBV7-9 and TRBJ2-7; 10 nucleotides line up with TRBD2. Germline V gene lookup returns CDR1 SEHNR and CDR2 FQNEAQ (reference sequence). The CDR3 consists of 17 residues. The V gene end was trimmed by 5 bases and the J gene end by 2 bases; junction bases not matched to a gene: 12.